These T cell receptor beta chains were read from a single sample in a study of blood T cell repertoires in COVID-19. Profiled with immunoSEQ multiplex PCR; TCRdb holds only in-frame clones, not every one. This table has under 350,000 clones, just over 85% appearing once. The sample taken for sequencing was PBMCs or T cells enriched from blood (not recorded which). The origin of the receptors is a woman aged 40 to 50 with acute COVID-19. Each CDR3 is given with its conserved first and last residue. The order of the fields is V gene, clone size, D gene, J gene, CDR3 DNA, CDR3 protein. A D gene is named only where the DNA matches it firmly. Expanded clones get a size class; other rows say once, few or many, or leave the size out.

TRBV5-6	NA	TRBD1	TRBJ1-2	TGTGCCAGCAGCCCCTACCCAGACAGGGGAGGAGAACGCGGCTACACCTTC	CASSPYPDRGGERGYTF
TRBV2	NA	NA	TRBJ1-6	TGTGCCAGCAGTGTGGGAACAGGGATGGTTTCACCCCTCCACTTT	CASSVGTGMVSPLHF
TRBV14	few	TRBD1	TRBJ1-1	TGTGCCAGCAGCCCTAGACAGGGGGCGAGAACTGAAGCTTTCTTT	CASSPRQGARTEAFF
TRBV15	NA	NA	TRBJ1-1	TGTGCCACGGGGAGGGGGAACACTGAAGCTTTCTTT	CATGRGNTEAFF
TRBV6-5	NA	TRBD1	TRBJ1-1	TGTGCCAGCAGTCGACAGGGGGTTGAAGCTTTCTTT	CASSRQGVEAFF
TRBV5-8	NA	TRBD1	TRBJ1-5	TGTGCCAGCAGCCTGGGACAGGGGCGGCCCCAGCATTTT	CASSLGQGRPQHF
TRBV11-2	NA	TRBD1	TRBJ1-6	TGTGCCAGCAGCTTGATCCACGGACAGGGAAGCTCCTATAATTCACCCCTCCACTTT	CASSLIHGQGSSYNSPLHF
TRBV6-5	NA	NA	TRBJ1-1	TGTGCCAGCAGTATACAGGCGATGAACACTGAAGCTTTCTTT	CASSIQAMNTEAFF
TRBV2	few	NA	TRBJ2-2	TGTGCCAGCACGATCTTCCGACTCACCGGGGAGCTGTTTTTT	CASTIFRLTGELFF
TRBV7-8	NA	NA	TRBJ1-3	TGTGCCAGCAGCTTAGCAACAGGATTCTCTGGAAACACCATATATTTT	CASSLATGFSGNTIYF
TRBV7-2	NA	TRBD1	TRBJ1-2	TGTGCCAGCAGCGGAAGGACAGGGGGAAGCTATGGCTACACCTTC	CASSGRTGGSYGYTF
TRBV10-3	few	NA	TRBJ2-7	TGTGCCATCAGTGAACAGGGAGCCTACGAGCAGTACTTC	CAISEQGAYEQYF
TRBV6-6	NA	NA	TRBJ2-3	TGTGCCAGCGGCGGGTCCTCGCTTTCTACAGATACGCAGTATTTT	CASGGSSLSTDTQYF
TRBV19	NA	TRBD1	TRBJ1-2	TGTGCCAGTACCCCAACCGACAGGGCCGCTGGCTACACCTTC	CASTPTDRAAGYTF
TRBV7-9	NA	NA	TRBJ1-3	TGTGCCAGCAGCTTAGCACGGGCGGGAGGTGGCGAAAGAAACACCATATATTTT	CASSLARAGGGERNTIYF
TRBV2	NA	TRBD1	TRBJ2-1	TGTGCCAGCAATCAGGGGGCGAGTAATGAGCAGTTCTTC	CASNQGASNEQFF
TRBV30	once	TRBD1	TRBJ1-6	TGTGCCTGGAGTGTAGGATTCACAGGGGGCCCGATCACCTATAATTCACCCCTCCACTTT	CAWSVGFTGGPITYNSPLHF
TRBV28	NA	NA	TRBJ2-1	TGTGCCAGCAGTTTAGGACCGGGAACTCAACTTTACAATGAGCAGTTCTTC	CASSLGPGTQLYNEQFF
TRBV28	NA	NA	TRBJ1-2	TGTGCCAGCAGGGGTGACAGGTCACGAGGCTACACCTTC	CASRGDRSRGYTF
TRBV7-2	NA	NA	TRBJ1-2	TGTGCCAGCAGCTTAATGTTCCGTGATGGCTACACCTTC	CASSLMFRDGYTF
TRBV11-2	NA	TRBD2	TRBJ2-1	TGTGCCAGCAGCTCACTAGCGGGAGCCAACTCCTACAATGAGCAGTTCTTC	CASSSLAGANSYNEQFF
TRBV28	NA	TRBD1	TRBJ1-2	TGTGCCAGCAGTTTCCAGGGGGCAGGAGGCTACACCTTC	CASSFQGAGGYTF
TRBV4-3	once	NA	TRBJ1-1	TGCGCCAGCAGCCAAGGACGGGGGGCGGGCACTGAAGCTTTCTTT	CASSQGRGAGTEAFF
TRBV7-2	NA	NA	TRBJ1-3	TGTGCCAGCAGCTTAACAGGGATGTCGAACGGAAACACCATATATTTT	CASSLTGMSNGNTIYF
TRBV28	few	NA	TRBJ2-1	TGTGCCAGCAGTTTATCGGCGGCGGGAACCTCCTACAATGAGCAGTTCTTC	CASSLSAAGTSYNEQFF
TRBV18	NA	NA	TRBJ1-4	TGTGCCAGCTCACCTACCGCAGTCGCAACTAATGAAAAACTGTTTTTT	CASSPTAVATNEKLFF
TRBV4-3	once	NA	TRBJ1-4	TGCGCCAGCAGCCAAGATCCGACAAGGACAACTAATGAAAAACTGTTTTTT	CASSQDPTRTTNEKLFF
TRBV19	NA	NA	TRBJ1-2	TGTGCCAGTAGATCAGACAGGATCCACTATGGCTACACCTTC	CASRSDRIHYGYTF
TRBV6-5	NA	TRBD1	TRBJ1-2	TGTGCCAGCACCCGGGACAGGGCAGGACGTAGCTACACCTTC	CASTRDRAGRSYTF
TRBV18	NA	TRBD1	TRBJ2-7	TGTGCCAGCTCACCAACAGGGGACTCCTACGAGCAGTACTTC	CASSPTGDSYEQYF
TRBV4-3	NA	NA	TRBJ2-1	TGCGCCAGCAGCCAAGATTCCCATCCCCCGGTTCAGCAGTTCTTC	CASSQDSHPPVQQFF
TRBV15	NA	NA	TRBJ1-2	TGTGCCACCAGCATACTCCTTGGGACAAACTATGGCTACACCTTC	CATSILLGTNYGYTF
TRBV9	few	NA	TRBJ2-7	TGTGCCAGCAGCGCCGGGACTGAGTCCTACGAGCAGTACTTC	CASSAGTESYEQYF
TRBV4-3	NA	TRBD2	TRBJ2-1	TGCGCCAGCAGCCAAGAACTAGCGGGCTCCCTTTCCTACAATGAGCAGTTCTTC	CASSQELAGSLSYNEQFF
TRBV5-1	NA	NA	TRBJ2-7	TGCGCCAGCAGCTCGCTTACAAGCTACGAGCAGTACTTC	CASSSLTSYEQYF
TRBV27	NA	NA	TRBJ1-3	TGTGCCACCAGACCAGGGTATGACTCTGGAAACACCATATATTTT	CATRPGYDSGNTIYF
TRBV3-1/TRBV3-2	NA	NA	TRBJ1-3	TGTGCCAGCAGCCAATCCAGGATTGTGATCTCTGGAAACACCATATATTTT	CASSQSRIVISGNTIYF
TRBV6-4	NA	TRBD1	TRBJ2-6	TGTGCCAGCAGTGAACAGGGGGCCTCTGGGGCCAACGTCCTGACTTTC	CASSEQGASGANVLTF
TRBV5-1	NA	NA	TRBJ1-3	TGCGCCAGCACCGAGATGGCTGGAAACACCATATATTTT	CASTEMAGNTIYF
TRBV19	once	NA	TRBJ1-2	TGTGCCAGTAGTATAAGCACGCCCCCGGGCTATGGCTACACCTTC	CASSISTPPGYGYTF
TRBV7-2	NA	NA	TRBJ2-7	TGTGCCAGCAGTACTGGTCACGAGCAGTACTTC	CASSTGHEQYF
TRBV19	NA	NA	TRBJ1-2	TGTGCCAGTAGTAACACCCAGAACTATGGCTACACCTTC	CASSNTQNYGYTF
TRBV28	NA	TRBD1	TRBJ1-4	TGTGCCAGCAGTTCAACAGGGGCAACTAATGAAAAACTGTTTTTT	CASSSTGATNEKLFF
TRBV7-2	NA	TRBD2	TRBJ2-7	TGTGCCAGCAGACCTAGCGGGAGGACCTACGAGCAGTACTTC	CASRPSGRTYEQYF
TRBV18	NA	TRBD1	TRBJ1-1	TGTGCCAGCTCACAAGGACAGGGGACGACTGAAGCTTTCTTT	CASSQGQGTTEAFF
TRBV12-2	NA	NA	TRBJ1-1	TGTGCAAGTCGCTTTAAACCGGGACAGAGCCTCTATAACACTGAAGCTTTCTTT	CASRFKPGQSLYNTEAFF
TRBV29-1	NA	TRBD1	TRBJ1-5	TGCAGCGGCAGGACAGGGGAGAATCAGCCCCAGCATTTT	CSGRTGENQPQHF
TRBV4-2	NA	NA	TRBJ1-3	TGTGCCAGCAGCCAAGGCGGGCAGGTCGCTGGAAACACCATATATTTT	CASSQGGQVAGNTIYF
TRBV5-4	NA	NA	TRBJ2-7	TGTGCCAGCAGCTTGGGTGGGGCAGCCTCCTCCTACGAGCAGTACTTC	CASSLGGAASSYEQYF